This TCR beta chain is drawn from a study of human T cells and chemical hapten exposure. Study outcomes and limitations: Versus controls, expanded TCRs had significantly more large CDR3 similarity clusters.

Time point in this sample: pre-sensitization, week 0. This sample's treatment: therapeutic diphenylcyclopropenone sensitization with weekly scalp DPC. Blood, whole and unfractionated, served as the source for total RNA extraction. Each CDR3 protein is one row after TCRdb ran MiXCR on the RACE reads. The sample lists some 250,000 distinct CDR3 sequences; approximately 8% were seen once. At least ten counts were recorded for this clonotype. What it binds is unknown. The sequenced sample was whole blood, obtained in connection with sensitization to the hapten diphenylcyclopropenone (DPC). This TCR derives from a man younger than 35 with alopecia areata. Some clones in this sample may be carry-over from other donors' samples.

CDR3 region: CSASYREGGGNEQFF. CDR3 DNA: TGCAGTGCTAGCTACCGCGAGGGGGGTGGCAATGAGCAGTTCTTC. The chain uses TRBV20-1 and TRBJ2-1; D possibly uses TRBD1 or TRBD2 (6 bases each). Deletions cut 3 bases from V and 6 bases from J, with 18 bases between. Germline CDR1 is DFQATT and CDR2 is SNEGSKA (reference sequence). This CDR3 is 15 amino acids long.